Below, 22 T cell receptor beta chains from the same sample are listed, as sequenced in a study of blood T cell repertoires in COVID-19. The protocol was immunoSEQ multiplex PCR, while the TCRdb copy is restricted to in-frame clones and leaves out a portion. The sample includes approximately 240,000 clones, approximately 79% of them seen just once. Source material: peripheral blood. These receptors all stem from a woman in her 40s with active or convalescent COVID-19.

This clone was observed once. The chain joins TRBV4-1 to TRBJ2-5; D may be TRBD1 (8 bases). Trimming took off 3 bases at V and 5 bases at J, with 22 bases between the two ends. This CDR3 has 17 residues. Germline values: CDR1 MGHRA, CDR2 YSYEKL. The DNA for the CDR3 is TGCGCCAGCAGCCATTTCGGACGACAGGGGAGGGGGGAGACCCAGTACTTC. Protein product: CASSHFGRQGRGETQYF.

V gene TRBV2 combines with J gene TRBJ2-1, with 15 bases lining up with TRBD2. The J segment lost 0 bases and the V segment lost 10 bases, leaving 7 bases of the junction unmatched. From germline, CDR1 is SNHLY and CDR2 FYNNEI. This CDR3 comprises 17 residues. The chain's CDR3 is CATLGTSGGRSYNEQFF. In nucleotides, the CDR3 is TGTGCCACCCTAGGGACTAGCGGGGGGCGCTCCTACAATGAGCAGTTCTTC.

The rearrangement uses TRBV29-1 and TRBJ1-1; D perhaps matches TRBD1 (6 bases). CDR1 is SQVTM, CDR2 ANQGSEA, per germline. Trimming stripped 5 bases from V and 3 bases from J, with 16 bases between. The length of the CDR3 is 14 residues. The CDR3 coding sequence is TGCAGCGTTACAGGGACCTCCGGGGACACTGAAGCTTTCTTT. Its translation: CSVTGTSGDTEAFF.

V usage is TRBV5-1 and J usage is TRBJ1-2; 9 nucleotides line up with TRBD1. J lost 3 bases, V lost 4 bases, and 10 bases had no gene match. The CDR3 extends over 16 amino acids. Germline CDR1 reads SGHRS; CDR2 reads YFSETQ. CDR3 amino acids: CASSLPGQGGDYGYTF. The CDR3 DNA follows: TGCGCCAGCAGCCTGCCGGGACAGGGAGGAGACTATGGCTACACCTTC.

The chain joins TRBV20-1 to TRBJ1-2, with D perhaps TRBD1 (5 bases). CDR1 and CDR2 from the germline V gene are DFQATT and SNEGSKA (reference sequence). The V and J ends lost 3 bases and 8 bases respectively, with 22 bases between them. The CDR3 is made up of 15 amino acids. Written as DNA, the CDR3 is TGCAGTGCTAGTCCGTCGATGGTCAGGGAAGAGGGCTACACCTTC. Translated: CSASPSMVREEGYTF.

A remark on this clone: The sample holds other DNA sequences that translate to the same CDR3. The CDR3 loop is CASSESRTENSPLHF. For the CDR3, the DNA is TGCGCCAGCAGTGAGTCAAGGACAGAAAATTCACCCCTCCACTTT. The chain joins TRBV10-1 to TRBJ1-6, with a tentative D call TRBD1 (6 bases). Trimming took off 0 bases at V and 7 bases at J, with 10 bases between the two ends. Looked up from germline, CDR1 is WNHNN and CDR2 is SYGVQD (reference sequence). The CDR3 spans 15 residues.

The CDR3 DNA sequence: TGTGCCAGCAGCGCACAGGGGGTGGCCTATGGCTACACCTTC. Its protein product is CASSAQGVAYGYTF. The rearrangement joins TRBV14 to TRBJ1-2; 8 bases line up with TRBD1. V was clipped by 5 bases and J by 4 bases; unmatched bases: 6. The V gene's germline CDR1 is SGHDN and CDR2 FVKESK. The CDR3 runs to 14 residues.

The genes are TRBV6-4 and TRBJ1-1, with 8 bases that match TRBD1. Losses at the gene ends were 6 bases for V and 1 base for J; bases not matched to a gene: 7. Germline CDR1 reads MRHNA; CDR2 reads SNTAGT. The CDR3 extends over 15 amino acids. In nucleotides, the CDR3 is TGTGCCAGCAGACGAGCGGGACAGGAGAACACTGAAGCTTTCTTT. Residues: CASRRAGQENTEAFF.

The rearrangement joins TRBV9 to TRBJ1-2, with D unclear. The germline gives CDR1 SGDLS, CDR2 YYNGEE. This CDR3 has 15 amino acids. Trimming removed 0 bases from V and 4 bases from J, with 13 bases in between. CDR3 sequence (DNA): TGTGCCAGCAGCGTAGAACCTCTCGGAGGCTATGGCTACACCTTC. It specifies CASSVEPLGGYGYTF.

The gene calls are TRBV15 and TRBJ2-7; D might be TRBD1 (6 bases). Germline loops: CDR1 LNHNV, CDR2 YYDKDF (reference sequence). The CDR3 runs to 15 residues. Trimming took 0 bases from V and 6 from J, leaving 15 bases between them. CDR3 nucleotides: TGTGCCACCAGCAGAGATCGAGACAGGATGAGCGAGCAGTACTTC. Translation gives CATSRDRDRMSEQYF.

This clone has a handful of counts. The chain is built from TRBV2 and TRBJ1-2; 9 bases agree with TRBD1. Germline assignment: CDR1 SNHLY and CDR2 FYNNEI. J was trimmed by 5 bases and V by 6 bases; bases with no gene match: 7. This CDR3 region has 14 residues. CDR3 sequence reads: CASRAGTGLYGYTF. The CDR3 coding sequence is TGTGCCAGCAGAGCCGGGACAGGGCTTTATGGCTACACCTTC.

J is TRBJ2-2 and V is TRBV19, with 7 positions matching TRBD1. The germline V gene has CDR1 LNHDA and CDR2 SQIVND (reference sequence). J gave up 0 bases and V 5 bases, and 0 bases lay outside the gene matches. The CDR3 loop spans 14 amino acids. CDR3 DNA: TGTGCCAGTAGTGGGACAGCGAACACCGGGGAGCTGTTTTTT. This encodes CASSGTANTGELFF.

V gene TRBV6-4 combines with J gene TRBJ1-5, with a tentative D call TRBD1 (5 bases). Germline values: CDR1 MRHNA, CDR2 SNTAGT. Trimming took off 6 bases at V and 6 bases at J, with 12 bases between the two ends. This CDR3 comprises 13 residues. CDR3 coding DNA: TGTGCCAGCAGCAGGGAGGTAGGTCAGCCCCAGCATTTT. The encoded protein is CASSREVGQPQHF.

The chain joins TRBV6-6 to TRBJ2-1; 7 bases line up with TRBD1. CDR1 MNHNY and CDR2 SVGAGI come from the germline V gene (reference sequence). Trimming cost V 8 bases and J 4 bases; bases outside gene matches: 8. This CDR3 is built from 14 residues. CDR3 nucleotide sequence: TGTGCCAGCTCCGGGACAGCCTTATACAATGAGCAGTTCTTC. Amino acid sequence: CASSGTALYNEQFF.

J is TRBJ2-1 and V is TRBV6-5; 7 bases fit TRBD1. CDR3 length equals 15 residues. Germline V gives CDR1 MNHEY, CDR2 SVGAGI. Unmatched junction bases numbered 12, after V lost 8 bases and J lost 5 bases. CDR3 region: CASSRGSTGNNEQFF. CDR3 sequence (DNA): TGTGCCAGCTCGAGGGGATCGACAGGGAACAATGAGCAGTTCTTC.

CDR3 DNA sequence: TGTGCCACCAGCAGAGCCGGGACAGGGGCTTACGAGCAGTACTTC. It codes for CATSRAGTGAYEQYF. This chain uses TRBV15 with TRBJ2-7; 10 positions match TRBD1. CDR3 size: 15 residues. With 1 base clipped from V and 4 bases from J, the junction kept 4 bases outside the gene matches. Germline assignment: CDR1 LNHNV and CDR2 YYDKDF (reference sequence).

V and J are TRBV7-8 and TRBJ1-2, with D possibly TRBD1 on 5 matching bases. This CDR3 has 13 residues. Per the germline V gene, CDR1 is SGHVS and CDR2 is FQNEAQ. V was trimmed by 6 bases and J by 0 bases, leaving 8 bases between them. The CDR3 sequence is CASSAGTNYGYTF. The CDR3 DNA reads as TGTGCCAGCAGTGCAGGGACTAACTATGGCTACACCTTC.

The chain uses TRBV21-1 and TRBJ1-6. TRBV21-1 has pseudogene status. The CDR3 sequence is 16 residues long. The CDR3 DNA sequence: TGTGCCAGCAGCAAAGGCGGAGACCGGGTGGATTCACCCCTCCACTTT. The encoded protein is CASSKGGDRVDSPLHF.

The V gene is TRBV30, the J gene TRBJ2-7; tentative D call: TRBD1 (6 bases). The V gene lost 3 bases and the J gene lost 6 bases, with 15 bases spanning the gap. Germline CDR1 reads GTSNPN; CDR2 reads SVGIG (reference sequence). The CDR3 extends over 13 amino acids. CDR3 sequence: CAWRTQGRGEQYF. The CDR3 nucleotides read TGTGCCTGGAGGACACAGGGACGGGGCGAGCAGTACTTC.

The chain links TRBV6-4 to TRBJ2-1; 9 bases align to TRBD2. CDR1 and CDR2 (germline): MRHNA, SNTAGT. Losses at the gene ends were 2 bases for V and 4 bases for J; bases not matched to a gene: 0. This CDR3 is 14 amino acids long. This CDR3 reads CASSDGLAYNEQFF. CDR3 bases: TGTGCCAGCAGTGACGGACTAGCGTACAATGAGCAGTTCTTC.

V and J are TRBV2 and TRBJ2-7; D not resolved. This CDR3 region has 12 residues. V was cut by 2 bases and J by 2 bases, with 4 bases left in between. The germline CDR1 and CDR2 sequences are SNHLY and FYNNEI. CDR3 in DNA: TGTGCCAGCAGTGAAACGGCCTACGAGCAGTACGTC. It yields the protein CASSETAYEQYV.

This sequence joins TRBV3-1 (or the pseudogene TRBV3-2) and TRBJ2-5; TRBD2 aligns across 16 bases. The CDR3 spans 15 residues. The V and J ends lost 6 bases and 9 bases, in that order; junction bases with no gene match: 7. Looked up from germline, CDR1 is LGHDT and CDR2 is YNNKEL (reference sequence). The DNA for the CDR3 is TGTGCCAGCAGGGGACAGGGACTAGCGGGGGGGGCCCAGTACTTC. Encoded protein: CASRGQGLAGGAQYF.